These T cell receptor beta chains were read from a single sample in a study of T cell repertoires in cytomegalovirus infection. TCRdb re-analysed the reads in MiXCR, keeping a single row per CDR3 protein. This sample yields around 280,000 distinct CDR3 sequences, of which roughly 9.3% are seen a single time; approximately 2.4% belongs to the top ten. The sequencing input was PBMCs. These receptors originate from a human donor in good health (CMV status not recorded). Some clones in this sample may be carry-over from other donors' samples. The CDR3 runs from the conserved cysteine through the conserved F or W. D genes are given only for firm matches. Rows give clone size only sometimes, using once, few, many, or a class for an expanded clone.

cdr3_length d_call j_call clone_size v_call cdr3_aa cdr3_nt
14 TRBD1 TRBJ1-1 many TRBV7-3 CASSLTDRGTEAFF TGTGCCAGCAGCTTGACGGACAGGGGTACTGAAGCTTTCTTT
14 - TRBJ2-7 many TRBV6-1 CASHKDGSSYEQYF TGTGCCAGCCATAAGGATGGGAGCTCCTACGAGCAGTACTTC
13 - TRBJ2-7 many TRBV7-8 CASSASLNSEQYF TGTGCCAGCAGCGCCTCACTAAACAGCGAGCAGTACTTC
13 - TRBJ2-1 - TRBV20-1 CSAGGSSYNEQFF TGCAGTGCTGGGGGGAGCTCCTACAATGAGCAGTTCTTC
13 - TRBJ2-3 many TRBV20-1 CSARDRDRDTQYF TGCAGTGCTAGAGACAGGGATCGAGATACGCAGTATTTT
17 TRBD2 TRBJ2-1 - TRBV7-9 CASSSGTSGSSYNEQFF TGTGCCAGCAGCTCAGGGACTAGCGGGAGCTCCTACAATGAGCAGTTCTTC
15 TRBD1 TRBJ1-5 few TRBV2 CASSVRQGQYQPQHF TGTGCCAGCAGTGTGAGACAGGGTCAATATCAGCCCCAGCATTTT
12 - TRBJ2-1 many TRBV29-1 CSVEVRGDEQFF TGCAGCGTTGAGGTTAGGGGGGATGAGCAGTTCTTC
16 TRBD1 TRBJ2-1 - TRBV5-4 CASSAMTGGVDNEQFF TGTGCCAGCAGCGCGATGACAGGGGGCGTGGACAATGAGCAGTTCTTC
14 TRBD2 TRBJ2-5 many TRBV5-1 CASSKTSGAETQYF TGCGCCAGCAGCAAGACTAGCGGGGCTGAGACCCAGTACTTC
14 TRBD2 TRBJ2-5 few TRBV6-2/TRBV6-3 CASSSGSEQETQYF TGTGCCAGCTCTAGCGGGAGCGAACAAGAGACCCAGTACTTC
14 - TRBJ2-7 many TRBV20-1 CSAPLPGLSYEQYF TGCAGTGCTCCCCTTCCGGGGTTATCCTACGAGCAGTACTTC
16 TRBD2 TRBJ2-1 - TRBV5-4 CASSLLGLAGDNEQFF TGTGCCAGCAGCTTGTTGGGACTAGCGGGGGACAATGAGCAGTTCTTC
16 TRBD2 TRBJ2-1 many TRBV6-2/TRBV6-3 CASSYMGGGRYNEQFF TGTGCCAGCAGTTACATGGGGGGGGGTCGTTACAATGAGCAGTTCTTC
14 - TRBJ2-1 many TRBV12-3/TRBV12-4 CASAPVSSYNEQFF TGTGCCAGCGCTCCGGTAAGCTCCTACAATGAGCAGTTCTTC
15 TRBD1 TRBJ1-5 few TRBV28 CASSSLGQANQPQHF TGTGCCAGCAGTTCGCTGGGACAGGCAAATCAGCCCCAGCATTTT
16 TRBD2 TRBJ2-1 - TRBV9 CASSVVVGGNYNEQFF TGTGCCAGCAGCGTAGTCGTCGGGGGGAACTACAATGAGCAGTTCTTC
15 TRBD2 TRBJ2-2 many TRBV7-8 CASSSKRGATGELFF TGTGCCAGCAGCTCTAAGCGGGGGGCCACCGGGGAGCTGTTTTTT
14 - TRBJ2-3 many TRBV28 CASRPSSSTDTQYF TGTGCCAGCAGACCTTCCTCTAGCACAGATACGCAGTATTTT
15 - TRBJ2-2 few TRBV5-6 CASAKGDANTGELFF TGTGCCAGCGCAAAAGGGGACGCGAACACCGGGGAGCTGTTTTTT